Presented here are 17 T cell receptor beta chains from one specimen sequenced in a study of shared clonotypes between healthy human individuals. Generated by immunoSEQ multiplex PCR, the TCRdb table keeps only in-frame clones and is missing some. The sample carries some 1 million clones, 65% to 80% recorded once. Source material: memory CD4+ T cells sorted from blood. Subset: CD45RA-negative fraction. Receptors originate from a man younger than 35 in good health.

This chain joins TRBV18 and TRBJ2-7; 9 nucleotides line up with TRBD1. The J segment lost 4 bases and the V segment lost 3 bases, leaving 7 bases of the junction unmatched. The CDR3 runs to 15 residues. The germline CDR1 and CDR2 sequences are KGHSH and LQKENI. This chain's CDR3 is CASSPGQGSLYEQYF. Here the CDR3 DNA reads TGTGCCAGCTCACCGGGACAGGGAAGCTTGTACGAGCAGTACTTC.

This clone was observed a single time. This chain joins TRBV30 and TRBJ2-5, with D perhaps matching TRBD1 (5 bases). The DNA end lines up better with TRBJ2-7; the J call may be wrong. Germline loops: CDR1 GTSNPN, CDR2 SVGIG (reference sequence). CDR3 length: 13 residues. CDR3 protein: CAWSVGRAYEQYF. CDR3 nucleotides: TGTGCCTGGAGTGTTGGCAGGGCCTACGAGCAGTACTTC.

In the case of this clone: This same CDR3 is encoded by further DNA sequences in the sample. The chain uses TRBV6-5 and TRBJ2-7; TRBD1 is a possible D gene (6 bases). The CDR3 runs to 12 residues. Germline V gene lookup returns CDR1 MNHEY and CDR2 SVGAGI. V was pared by 5 bases and J by 6 bases, with 11 bases between. CDR3 loop: CASSPPRGEQYF. The CDR3 DNA is TGTGCCAGCAGTCCTCCCAGGGGCGAGCAGTACTTC.

The chain links TRBV6-1 to TRBJ2-5; weak D call: TRBD2 (5 bases). CDR3 length equals 12 residues. Per germline, CDR1 MNHNS and CDR2 SASEGT. The V end lost 1 base, the J end lost 7 bases, and 7 bases lay between the germline ends. Written as DNA, the CDR3 is TGTGCCAGCAGTGAAGACCGGGGGACCCAGTACTTC. It yields the protein CASSEDRGTQYF.

J is TRBJ2-5 and V is TRBV7-6; possibly TRBD1 for D (5 bases). Germline V gives CDR1 SGHVS, CDR2 FNYEAQ. The CDR3 runs to 14 residues. V was cut by 4 bases and J by 1 base, with 10 bases left in between. This chain's CDR3 is CASSWGQGQETQYF. The DNA for the CDR3 is TGTGCCAGCAGCTGGGGCCAGGGCCAAGAGACCCAGTACTTC.

Notes on this clone: Other DNA variants within this sample encode the same CDR3. The rearrangement uses TRBV5-1 and TRBJ2-1; D gene uncertain. CDR1 and CDR2 (germline): SGHRS, YFSETQ. The CDR3 covers 13 residues. V gave up 0 bases and J gave up 2 bases, with 3 bases separating them. CDR3: CASSLGPYNEQFF. The CDR3 region has the DNA TGCGCCAGCAGCTTGGGTCCCTACAATGAGCAGTTCTTC.

This sequence joins TRBV7-2 and TRBJ2-7; D unclear. The V end lost 2 bases, the J end lost 4 bases, and 9 bases lay between the germline ends. CDR1 is SGHTA, CDR2 FQGNSA, per germline. The length of the CDR3 is 13 residues. CDR3 nucleotide sequence: TGTGCCAGCAGCTTAAAAGTCGTGTACGAGCAGTACTTC. Translation gives CASSLKVVYEQYF.

CDR3 region: CACGRGAGQPQHF. The CDR3 region has the DNA TGTGCCTGTGGGAGGGGGGCTGGTCAGCCCCAGCATTTT. V usage is TRBV30 and J usage is TRBJ1-5; possibly TRBD1 for D (6 bases). The germline V gene encodes CDR1 GTSNPN and CDR2 SVGIG (reference sequence). The CDR3 has 13 residues. V dropped 6 bases and J dropped 6 bases, with 15 bases sitting between them.

The V and J genes are TRBV4-1 and TRBJ1-5; 9 positions match TRBD1. CDR3 length equals 16 residues. Germline V gene lookup returns CDR1 MGHRA and CDR2 YSYEKL. Germline trimming cut 4 bases from V and 4 bases from J; bases unmatched to any gene: 8. DNA for the CDR3: TGCGCCAGCAGCCCTGGACAGGGGCCTAAGAATCAGCCCCAGCATTTT. This gives the protein CASSPGQGPKNQPQHF.

The chain carries TRBV10-1 and TRBJ1-1; possible D gene TRBD1, 6 bases. The CDR3 totals 16 residues. Per germline, CDR1 WNHNN and CDR2 SYGVQD (reference sequence). With 4 bases removed from V and 0 bases from J, the gap between germline ends came to 15 bases. The CDR3 DNA reads as TGCGCCAGCAGTGCCCGCACAGGGCCTATGAACACTGAAGCTTTCTTT. Its translation is CASSARTGPMNTEAFF.

The chain carries TRBV5-1 and TRBJ2-7, with D tentatively TRBD1 (6 bases). Trimming cost V 5 bases and J 2 bases, with 23 bases left between them. Germline V gives CDR1 SGHRS, CDR2 YFSETQ. The CDR3 contains 17 residues. CDR3: CASRRFMGAQGAYEQYF. The CDR3, as DNA: TGCGCCAGCAGGAGATTTATGGGGGCCCAGGGCGCCTACGAGCAGTACTTC.

The chain uses TRBV9 and TRBJ1-2; a possible D gene is TRBD1 (6 bases). Germline CDR1 SGDLS, CDR2 YYNGEE. Trimming left V 3 bases short and J 7 bases short, with 13 bases between. This CDR3 is 13 amino acids long. CDR3 region: CASSDSGGAGYTF. In nucleotides, the CDR3 is TGTGCCAGCAGCGATAGCGGGGGGGCTGGCTACACCTTC.

This clone appeared once. The chain is built from TRBV2 and TRBJ1-1, with a tentative D call TRBD1 (6 bases). V lost 3 bases and J 0 bases, leaving 14 bases between the germline ends. The germline V gene has CDR1 SNHLY and CDR2 FYNNEI. The CDR3 has 16 amino acids. In DNA, the CDR3 is TGTGCCAGCAGTGATAGGTCAGGGGTCCTGAACACTGAAGCTTTCTTT. Protein: CASSDRSGVLNTEAFF. Together with reference TRBV2 and TRBJ1-1, the CDR3 gives the full variable domain: EPEVTQTPSHQVTQMGQEVILRCVPISNHLYFYWYRQILGQKVEFLVSFYNNEISEKSEIFDDQFSVERPDGSNFTLKIRSTKLEDSAMYFCASSDRSGVLNTEAFFGQGTRLTVV.

The V and J genes are TRBV6-1 and TRBJ2-1; D is unclear. Germline assignment: CDR1 MNHNS and CDR2 SASEGT. Trimming removed 2 bases at V and 0 bases at J, with 17 bases between. This CDR3 region has 18 residues. For the CDR3, the DNA is TGTGCCAGCAGTGAAATGGTAAAGCGAGGAGTCTCCTACAATGAGCAGTTCTTC. Protein sequence: CASSEMVKRGVSYNEQFF.

A few counts support this clone. J is TRBJ1-5 and V is TRBV9; D is possibly TRBD1 (5 bases). Germline CDR1 SGDLS, CDR2 YYNGEE. The CDR3 sequence is 16 residues long. The V and J ends lost 3 bases and 5 bases respectively, with 18 bases between them. The CDR3 nucleotides read TGTGCCAGCAGCGCCAGAGGGCGGGGGAGTCATCAGCCCCAGCATTTT. It specifies CASSARGRGSHQPQHF.

This clone was observed once. The chain employs TRBV2 and TRBJ2-7; either TRBD1 or TRBD2 may fit D (5 bases each). The germline CDR1 and CDR2 sequences are SNHLY and FYNNEI. The CDR3 consists of 14 residues. Trimming pared 5 bases from V and 0 bases from J, leaving 11 bases between. This CDR3 reads CASSTGRISYEQYF. CDR3 sequence (DNA): TGTGCCAGCAGTACGGGACGGATCTCCTACGAGCAGTACTTC.

This chain links TRBV19 with TRBJ2-2; D remains ambiguous. The germline CDR1 and CDR2 sequences are LNHDA and SQIVND (reference sequence). The CDR3 consists of 12 residues. The germline V and J ends were trimmed by 5 bases and 5 bases, with 6 bases remaining between them. The CDR3 DNA follows: TGTGCCAGTAGTGAAGAGACCGGGGAGCTGTTTTTT. Protein: CASSEETGELFF.